This T cell receptor (beta chain) was sequenced for a study of shared clonotypes between healthy human individuals. General study points: How much donors shared clonotypes was expected to be affected by sequencing depth.

Profiled with immunoSEQ multiplex PCR; TCRdb holds only in-frame clones, not every one. The data hold approximately 2.1 million clones, with 85% to 95% observed a single time. In the case of this clone: Its antigen is undetermined. The same CDR3 arises from other DNA sequences in this sample as well.

This receptor was obtained from a man younger than 35 in good health. Some clones in this sample may be carry-over from other donors' samples. The specimen was naive CD4+ T cells from PBMCs. Noted subset: CD45RA+ positively selected.

The CDR3 coding sequence is TGCGCCAGCAGCAACCTAGCGGGAGGGGACGAGCAGTACTTC. Translation: CASSNLAGGDEQYF. The rearrangement links TRBV5-1 to TRBJ2-7; 12 positions agree with TRBD2. V was clipped by 4 bases and J by 5 bases; unmatched bases: 4. The length of the CDR3 is 14 residues. CDR1 and CDR2 from the germline V gene are SGHRS and YFSETQ.